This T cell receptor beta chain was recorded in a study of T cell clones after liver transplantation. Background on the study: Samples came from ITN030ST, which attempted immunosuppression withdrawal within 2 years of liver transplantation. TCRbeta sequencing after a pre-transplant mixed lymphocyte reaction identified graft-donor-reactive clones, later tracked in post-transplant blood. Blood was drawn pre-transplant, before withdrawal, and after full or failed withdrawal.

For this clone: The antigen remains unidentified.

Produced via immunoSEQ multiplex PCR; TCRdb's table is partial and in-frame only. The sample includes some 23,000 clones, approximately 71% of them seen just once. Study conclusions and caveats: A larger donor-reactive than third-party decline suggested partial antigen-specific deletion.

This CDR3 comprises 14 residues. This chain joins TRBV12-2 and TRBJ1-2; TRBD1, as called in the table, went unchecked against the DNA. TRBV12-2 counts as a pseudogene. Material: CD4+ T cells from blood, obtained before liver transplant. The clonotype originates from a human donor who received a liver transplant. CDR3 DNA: TGTGCAAGTCGCTTATGTGGCAGGGTTGATGGCTACACCTTC. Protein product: CASRLCGRVDGYTF.